Sequencing of this TCR beta chain was carried out in a study of shared clonotypes between healthy human individuals. Notes on the study in general: Owing to a small donor count, the genetic and exposure-history diversity represented was limited. Non-shared clonotypes had lower generation probabilities than clonotypes shared by all four sorted-subset donors.

This CDR3 region has 15 residues. From germline, CDR1 is MGHRA and CDR2 YSYEKL. Deletions cut 3 bases from V and 3 bases from J, with 15 bases between. In the sorted-subset replicate PCRs, about 200 ng DNA, around 32,000 T cell genomes, was used. Here immunoSEQ multiplex PCR was the method, and the copy in TCRdb shows in-frame clones only, minus some. The data hold some 1.5 million clones, with nearly 99% observed a single time. In regard to this clone: Its cognate antigen is unknown.

Sequenced: naive CD4+ T cells sorted from blood. Subset indicated: CD45RA+ positively selected. The rearrangement joins TRBV4-1 to TRBJ2-7; D might be TRBD2 (5 bases). The TCR was taken from a man aged 25 to 40 in good health. In DNA, the CDR3 is TGCGCCAGCAGCCAGACAAGCGGAAGATACTACGAGCAGTACTTC. Translating gives CASSQTSGRYYEQYF.